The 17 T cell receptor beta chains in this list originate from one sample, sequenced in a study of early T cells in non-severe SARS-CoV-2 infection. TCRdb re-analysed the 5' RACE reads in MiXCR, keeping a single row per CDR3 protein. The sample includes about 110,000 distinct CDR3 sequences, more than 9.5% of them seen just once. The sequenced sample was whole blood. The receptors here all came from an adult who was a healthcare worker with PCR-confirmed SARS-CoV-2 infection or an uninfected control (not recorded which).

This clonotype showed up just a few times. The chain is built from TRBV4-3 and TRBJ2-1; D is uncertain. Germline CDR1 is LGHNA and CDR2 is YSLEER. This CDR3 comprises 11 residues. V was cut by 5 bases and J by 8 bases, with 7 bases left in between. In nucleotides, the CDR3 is TGCGCCAGCAGCGGCGCGGATGAGCAGTTCTTC. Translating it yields CASSGADEQFF.

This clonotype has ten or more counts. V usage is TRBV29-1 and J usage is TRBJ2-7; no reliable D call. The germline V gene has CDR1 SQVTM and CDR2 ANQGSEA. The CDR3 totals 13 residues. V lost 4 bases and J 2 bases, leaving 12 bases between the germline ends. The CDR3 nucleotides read TGCAGCGTTGTCGAGGATCGAGCCTACGAGCAGTACTTC. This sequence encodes CSVVEDRAYEQYF.

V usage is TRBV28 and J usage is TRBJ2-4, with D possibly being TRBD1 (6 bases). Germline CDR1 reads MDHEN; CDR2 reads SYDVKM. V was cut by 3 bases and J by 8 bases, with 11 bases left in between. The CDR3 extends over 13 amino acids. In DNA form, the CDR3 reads TGTGCCAGCAGTTTCAACAGGGTATACATTCAGTACTTC. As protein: CASSFNRVYIQYF.

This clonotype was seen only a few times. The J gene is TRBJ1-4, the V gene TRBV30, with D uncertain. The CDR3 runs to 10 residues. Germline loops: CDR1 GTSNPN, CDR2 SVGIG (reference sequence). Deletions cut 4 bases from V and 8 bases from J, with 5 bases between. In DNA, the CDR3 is TGTGCCTGGATTGCAGAAAAACTGTTTTTT. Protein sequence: CAWIAEKLFF.

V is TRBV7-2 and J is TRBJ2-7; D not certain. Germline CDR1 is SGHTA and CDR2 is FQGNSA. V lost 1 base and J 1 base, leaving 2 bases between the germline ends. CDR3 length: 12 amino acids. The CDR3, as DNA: TGTGCCAGCAGCTTAGAGTCCTACGAGCAGTACTTC. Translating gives CASSLESYEQYF.

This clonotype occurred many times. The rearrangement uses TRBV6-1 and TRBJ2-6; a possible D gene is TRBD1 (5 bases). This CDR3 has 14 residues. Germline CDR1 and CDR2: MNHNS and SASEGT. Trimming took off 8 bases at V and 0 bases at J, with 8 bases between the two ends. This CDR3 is CASGQNSGANVLTF. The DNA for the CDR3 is TGTGCCAGCGGACAAAACTCTGGGGCCAACGTCCTGACTTTC.

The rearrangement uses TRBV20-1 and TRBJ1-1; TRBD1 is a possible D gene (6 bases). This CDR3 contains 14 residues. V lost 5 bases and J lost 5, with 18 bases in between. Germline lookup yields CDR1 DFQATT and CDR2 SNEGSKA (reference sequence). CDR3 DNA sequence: TGCAGTGCTCACAGGGTGGATGGAGGTACTGAAGCTTTCTTT. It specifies CSAHRVDGGTEAFF.

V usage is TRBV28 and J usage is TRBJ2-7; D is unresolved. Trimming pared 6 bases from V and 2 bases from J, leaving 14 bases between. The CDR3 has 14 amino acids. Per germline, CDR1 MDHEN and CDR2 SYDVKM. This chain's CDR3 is CASSPNGLTYEQYF. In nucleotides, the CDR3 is TGTGCCAGCAGCCCAAATGGGCTAACCTACGAGCAGTACTTC.

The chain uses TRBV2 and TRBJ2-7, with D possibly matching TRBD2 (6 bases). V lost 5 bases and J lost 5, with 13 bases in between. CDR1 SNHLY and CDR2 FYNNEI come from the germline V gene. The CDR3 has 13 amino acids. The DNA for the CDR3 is TGTGCCAGCAGTCAGCGGGTGGCCCACGAGCAGTACTTC. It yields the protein CASSQRVAHEQYF. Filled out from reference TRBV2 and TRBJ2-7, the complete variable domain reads EPEVTQTPSHQVTQMGQEVILRCVPISNHLYFYWYRQILGQKVEFLVSFYNNEISEKSEIFDDQFSVERPDGSNFTLKIRSTKLEDSAMYFCASSQRVAHEQYFGPGTRLTVT.

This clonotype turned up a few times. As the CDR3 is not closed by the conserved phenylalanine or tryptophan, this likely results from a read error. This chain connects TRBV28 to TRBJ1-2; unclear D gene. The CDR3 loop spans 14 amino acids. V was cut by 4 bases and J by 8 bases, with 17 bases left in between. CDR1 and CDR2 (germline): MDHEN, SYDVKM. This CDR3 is CASSSEPLVEGYTL. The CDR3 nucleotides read TGTGCCAGCAGTTCCGAGCCCCTGGTGGAGGGCTACACCCTC.

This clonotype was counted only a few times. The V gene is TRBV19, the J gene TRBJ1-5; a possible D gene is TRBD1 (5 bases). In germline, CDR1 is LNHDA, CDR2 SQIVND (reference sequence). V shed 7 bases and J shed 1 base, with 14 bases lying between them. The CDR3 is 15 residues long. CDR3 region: CASKSGGKSNQPQHF. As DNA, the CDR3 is TGTGCCAGTAAATCCGGGGGGAAGAGCAATCAGCCCCAGCATTTT.

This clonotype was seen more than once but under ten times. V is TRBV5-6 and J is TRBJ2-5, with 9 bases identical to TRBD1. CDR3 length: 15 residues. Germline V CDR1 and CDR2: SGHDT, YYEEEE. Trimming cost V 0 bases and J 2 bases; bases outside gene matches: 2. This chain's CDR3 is CASSLATGGQETQYF. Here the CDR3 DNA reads TGTGCCAGCAGCTTGGCGACAGGGGGTCAAGAGACCCAGTACTTC. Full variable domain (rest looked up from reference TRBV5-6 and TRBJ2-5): DAGVTQSPTHLIKTRGQQVTLRCSPKSGHDTVSWYQQALGQGPQFIFQYYEEEERQRGNFPDRFSGHQFPNYSSELNVNALLLGDSALYLCASSLATGGQETQYFGPGTRLLVL.

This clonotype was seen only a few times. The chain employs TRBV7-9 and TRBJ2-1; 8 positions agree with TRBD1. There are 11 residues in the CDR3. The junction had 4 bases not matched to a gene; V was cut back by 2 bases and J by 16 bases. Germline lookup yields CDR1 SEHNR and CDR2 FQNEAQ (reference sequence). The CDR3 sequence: CASSLLGQVFF. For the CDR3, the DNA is TGTGCCAGCAGCTTACTGGGACAGGTATTCTTC.

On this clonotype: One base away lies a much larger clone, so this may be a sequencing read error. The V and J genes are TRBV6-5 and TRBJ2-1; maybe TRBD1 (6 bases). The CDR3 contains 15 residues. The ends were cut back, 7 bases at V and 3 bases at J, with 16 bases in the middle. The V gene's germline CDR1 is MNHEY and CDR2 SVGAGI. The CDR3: CASTPGTTLYNEQFF. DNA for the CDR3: TGTGCCAGCACCCCCGGGACAACCCTCTACAATGAGCAGTTCTTC.

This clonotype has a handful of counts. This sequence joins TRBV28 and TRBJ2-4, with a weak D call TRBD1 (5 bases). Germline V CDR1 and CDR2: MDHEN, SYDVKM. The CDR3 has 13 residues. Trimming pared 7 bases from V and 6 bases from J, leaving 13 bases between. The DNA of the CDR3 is TGTGCCAGCATTAAAACAGGCGGAAACATTCAGTACTTC. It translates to CASIKTGGNIQYF. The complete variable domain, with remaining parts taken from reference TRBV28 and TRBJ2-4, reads DVKVTQSSRYLVKRTGEKVFLECVQDMDHENMFWYRQDPGLGLRLIYFSYDVKMKEKGDIPEGYSVSREKKERFSLILESASTNQTSMYLCASIKTGGNIQYFGAGTRLSVL.

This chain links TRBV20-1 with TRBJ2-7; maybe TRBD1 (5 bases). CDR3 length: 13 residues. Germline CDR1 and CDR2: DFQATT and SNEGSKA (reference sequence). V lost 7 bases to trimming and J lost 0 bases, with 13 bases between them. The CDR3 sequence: CSGTIFSSYEQYF. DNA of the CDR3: TGCAGTGGGACAATCTTCAGCTCCTACGAGCAGTACTTC.

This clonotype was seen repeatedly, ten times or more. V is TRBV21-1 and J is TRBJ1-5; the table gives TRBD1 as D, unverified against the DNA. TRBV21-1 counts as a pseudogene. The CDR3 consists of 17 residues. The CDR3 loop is CASSNKVAGGPNQPQHF. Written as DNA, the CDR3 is TGTGCCAGCAGCAATAAGGTGGCAGGGGGCCCAAATCAGCCCCAGCATTTT.